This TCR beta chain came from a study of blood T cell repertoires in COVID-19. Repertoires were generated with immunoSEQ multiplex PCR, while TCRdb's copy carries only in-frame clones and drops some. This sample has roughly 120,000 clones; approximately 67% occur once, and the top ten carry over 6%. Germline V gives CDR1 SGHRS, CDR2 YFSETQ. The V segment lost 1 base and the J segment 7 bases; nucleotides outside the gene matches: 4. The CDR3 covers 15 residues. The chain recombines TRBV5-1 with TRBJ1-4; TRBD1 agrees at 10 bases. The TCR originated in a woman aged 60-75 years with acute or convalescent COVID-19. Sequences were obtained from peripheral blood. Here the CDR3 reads CASSLLGQGFEKLFF. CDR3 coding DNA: TGCGCCAGCAGCTTGTTGGGACAGGGGTTTGAAAAACTGTTTTTT. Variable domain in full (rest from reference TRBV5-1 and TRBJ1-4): KAGVTQTPRYLIKTRGQQVTLSCSPISGHRSVSWYQQTPGQGLQFLFEYFSETQRNKGNFPGRFSGRQFSNSRSEMNVSTLELGDSALYLCASSLLGQGFEKLFFGSGTQLSVL.